This T cell receptor (beta chain) was identified in a study of OX40 agonist ivuxolimab in advanced cancers. Assay: immunoSEQ multiplex PCR; the TCRdb copy retains only in-frame clones and omits some. The data contain approximately 90,000 clones, 70% to 90% of them singletons. V lost 6 bases and J 1 base, leaving 13 bases between the germline ends. The V gene's germline CDR1 is KGHSH and CDR2 LQKENI. This CDR3 comprises 14 residues. This clone occurred once. This receptor was taken from an adult with an advanced solid tumor such as melanoma, head and neck, liver or kidney cancer. The sample was CD4+ or CD8+ T cells sorted from blood, taken in a trial of the OX40 agonist ivuxolimab. The rearrangement links TRBV18 to TRBJ2-7; D call uncertain. This CDR3 reads CASSFRPASYEQYF. CDR3 bases: TGTGCCAGCTCCTTTCGGCCAGCTTCCTACGAGCAGTACTTC.